One and the same sample provided the 2 T cell receptor beta chains below, sequenced in a study of cytotoxic CD8 clonotypes in ibrutinib-treated CLL. Assay: immunoSEQ multiplex PCR; the TCRdb copy retains only in-frame clones and omits some. The sample lists roughly 50,000 clones; about three fifths were seen once. This specimen was PBMCs, taken after 24 months of ibrutinib treatment. All receptors derive from a human donor with chronic lymphocytic leukemia.

This chain connects TRBV5-1 to TRBJ1-2; a possible D gene is TRBD1 (5 bases). Germline CDR1 and CDR2: SGHRS and YFSETQ. This CDR3 contains 13 residues. With 0 bases removed from V and 4 bases from J, the gap between germline ends came to 7 bases. Here the CDR3 reads CASSLGRVYGYTF. CDR3 sequence (DNA): TGCGCCAGCAGCTTGGGCAGGGTCTATGGCTACACCTTC.

J is TRBJ1-2 and V is TRBV19, with a tentative D call TRBD1 (5 bases). Between the trimmed V and J ends, which lost 3 bases and 0 bases, there was a span of 17 bases. Germline CDR1 reads LNHDA; CDR2 reads SQIVND (reference sequence). There are 17 residues in the CDR3. CDR3 sequence reads: CASSMRTPGTSNYGYTF. CDR3 DNA sequence: TGTGCCAGTAGTATGAGGACACCGGGGACGTCTAACTATGGCTACACCTTC. The full variable domain, with the rest looked up from reference TRBV19 and TRBJ1-2, is DGGITQSPKYLFRKEGQNVTLSCEQNLNHDAMYWYRQDPGQGLRLIYYSQIVNDFQKGDIAEGYSVSREKKESFPLTVTSAQKNPTAFYLCASSMRTPGTSNYGYTFGSGTRLTVV.